This T cell receptor beta chain was recovered during a study of spatial heterogeneity in lung cancer. TCRdb re-called the 5' RACE reads through MiXCR, storing one row per CDR3 protein. The table records more than 15,000 distinct CDR3 sequences, approximately 6.3% of them present only once. Study results and caveats: Counts of expanded intratumoral alpha and beta TCRs tracked tumor mutation counts. Of the expanded TCRs, ubiquitous and regional counts tracked the counts of ubiquitous and regional nonsynonymous mutations, respectively.

In germline, CDR1 is MNHEY, CDR2 SMNVEV (reference sequence). The CDR3 has 13 residues. Germline trimming cut 8 bases from V and 3 bases from J; bases unmatched to any gene: 7. The time point here: sample taken at primary tumor resection. Donation came from around 77 patients with untreated early-stage non-small cell lung cancer. Unsorted samples of tumor, nontumor lung or frozen PBMC had their whole RNA sequenced. This clonotype appeared many times. What it binds is unknown. The clonotype was recovered from a male donor with early-stage non-small cell lung cancer. Sequencing was performed on lung tumor tissue, taken at surgery. This chain links TRBV27 with TRBJ2-7; 7 nucleotides line up with TRBD1. The CDR3 nucleotides read TGTGCCAGCTCCAGGGGGTATAGCTACGAGCAGTACTTC. It translates to CASSRGYSYEQYF.